This T cell receptor (beta chain) stems from a study of T cells in Graves' hyperthyroidism and ophthalmopathy. Study-level background: Blood from the periphery was taken at initial diagnosis, before any treatment.

Study conclusions and caveats: Separation of ophthalmopathy from stable hyperthyroidism was achieved by a 13 V-J model.

Diagnosis rested on symptoms, serum thyroxine and TRAb, thyroid ultrasound, and orbital computed tomography. PBMCs stemmed from around 10 ml fresh peripheral blood. From RNA transcripts, TCR beta CDR3 regions were amplified. The HTBI primer set was used in a first-round RT-PCR of the TCR CDR3. TCRdb ran MiXCR on the multiplex PCR reads and lists one entry per CDR3 protein. Here the sample spans approximately 400,000 distinct CDR3 sequences, under 20% being singletons. This clonotype showed up many times. The antigen remains unidentified. The CDR3 is 13 amino acids. Deletions cut 4 bases from V and 0 bases from J, with 7 bases between. Germline loops: CDR1 SGDLS, CDR2 YYNGEE.

Sequencing was carried out using blood. This TCR was sampled from a man between 18 and 35 years old with Graves' ophthalmopathy. The chain links TRBV9 to TRBJ1-1, with D unclear. The CDR3 coding sequence is TGTGCCAGCAGCCCCGAGGTGAACACTGAAGCTTTCTTT. The encoded protein is CASSPEVNTEAFF.